This TCR beta chain came from a study of blood T cell repertoires in COVID-19. Study at large: From T cells, B-cell-depleted T cells, or PBMCs came the material, which was cDNA or gDNA.

The CDR3 spans 15 residues. Unmatched junction bases numbered 8, after V lost 4 bases and J lost 7 bases. From germline, CDR1 is LGHDT and CDR2 YNNKEL (reference sequence). As originally analysed: Amplifying reference gene primers gave estimates of nucleated cell counts. Sequencing used immunoSEQ multiplex PCR; TCRdb keeps in-frame clones, though not all of them. Clone size and the V and J calls come from that table; the DNA yielded D and trimming. This table holds around 130,000 clones, about 88% found once. V gene TRBV3-1 (or the pseudogene TRBV3-2) combines with J gene TRBJ2-1; 9 nucleotides agree with TRBD2. Sequenced sample: peripheral blood. The TCR was taken from a human donor in a cohort sampled during active COVID-19. This CDR3 is CASSLASGNLNEQFF. CDR3 DNA: TGTGCCAGCAGCCTCGCTAGCGGGAACTTGAATGAGCAGTTCTTC.